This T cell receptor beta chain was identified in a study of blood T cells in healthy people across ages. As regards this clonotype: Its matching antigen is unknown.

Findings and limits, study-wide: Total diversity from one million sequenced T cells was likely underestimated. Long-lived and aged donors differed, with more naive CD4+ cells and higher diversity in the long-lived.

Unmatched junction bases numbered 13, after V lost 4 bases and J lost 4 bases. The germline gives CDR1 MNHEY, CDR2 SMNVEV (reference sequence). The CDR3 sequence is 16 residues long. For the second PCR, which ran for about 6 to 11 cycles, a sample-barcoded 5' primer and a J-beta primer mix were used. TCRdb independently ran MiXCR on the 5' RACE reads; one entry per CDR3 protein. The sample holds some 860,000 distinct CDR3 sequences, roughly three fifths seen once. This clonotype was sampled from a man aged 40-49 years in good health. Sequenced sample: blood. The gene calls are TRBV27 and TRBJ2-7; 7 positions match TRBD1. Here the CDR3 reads CASSSSPGQLPYEQYF. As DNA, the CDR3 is TGTGCCAGCAGTTCCAGTCCGGGACAGTTACCTTACGAGCAGTACTTC.